Listed here are 5 T cell receptor beta chains from one sample, sequenced in a study of T-cell memory formation after mild COVID-19. TCRdb reprocessed the 5' RACE reads via MiXCR and lists one record per CDR3 protein. The table records a few hundred thousand distinct CDR3 sequences, more than 20% of them present only once. The specimen was PBMCs or a T cell subset sorted from them (not recorded which). These receptors came from an adult woman who had mild COVID-19 (a few samples of this study predate the infection). Cell type and time point are not known.

The chain couples TRBV27 to TRBJ2-3, with 9 bases identical to TRBD2. This CDR3 has 16 residues. V shed 2 bases and J 4 bases; nucleotides not matched to a gene: 7. The V gene's germline CDR1 is MNHEY and CDR2 SMNVEV (reference sequence). The CDR3 region has the DNA TGTGCCAGCAGTTTACTCTCAGCGGGAGGCGCAGATACGCAGTATTTT. This gives the protein CASSLLSAGGADTQYF.

The V gene is TRBV12-3 or TRBV12-4, the J gene TRBJ1-2, with TRBD1 matching over 9 bases. The CDR3 sequence is 16 residues long. Germline trimming cut 3 bases from V and 1 base from J; bases unmatched to any gene: 6. The CDR3 reads CASSFLGQGVNYGYTF. The CDR3 DNA is TGTGCCAGCAGTTTCCTGGGACAGGGAGTTAACTATGGCTACACCTTC.

The chain is built from TRBV25-1 and TRBJ2-7; D gene uncertain. V lost 8 bases, J lost 1 base, and 15 bases lay in between. Germline CDR1 MGHDK, CDR2 SYGVNS. The CDR3 extends over 14 amino acids. The chain's CDR3 is CASSGPSESYEQYF. The CDR3 coding sequence is TGTGCCAGCTCGGGCCCTTCTGAGTCCTACGAGCAGTACTTC.

In this sample, this clonotype turned up a few times. The genes are TRBV6-5 and TRBJ1-2; the match to TRBD1 covers 9 bases. With 2 bases clipped from V and 7 bases from J, the junction kept 8 bases outside the gene matches. The CDR3 contains 15 residues. Germline assignment: CDR1 MNHEY and CDR2 SVGAGI. CDR3 loop: CASSYGTGPFGGYTF. As DNA, the CDR3 is TGTGCCAGCAGTTACGGGACAGGGCCTTTCGGTGGCTACACCTTC.

The chain uses TRBV4-2 and TRBJ1-1, with a possible D match to TRBD1 (5 bases). CDR1 and CDR2 from the germline V gene are LGHNA and YNFKEQ. The CDR3 contains 12 residues. Trimming pared 4 bases from V and 8 bases from J, leaving 11 bases between. As DNA, the CDR3 is TGTGCCAGCAGCCCTCAGGGTCCCGAAGCTTTCTTT. The encoded protein is CASSPQGPEAFF.